This T cell receptor beta chain is from a study of T cell repertoires in cytomegalovirus infection. For the study at large: HLA-B-restricted CMV epitopes that are well studied were used alongside recently identified HLA-C-restricted ones. Public TCR beta signatures provided an indication of both CMV infection and a matching HLA type. The study, taken as a whole, reports: The cumulative frequency of public TCR beta families identified carriers of CMV plus the relevant HLA. HLA-C-restricted CMV clonotypes gave the most frequent clonotype in two of eight donors.

TCRdb reprocessed the reads via MiXCR and lists one record per CDR3 protein. The sample has roughly 87,000 distinct CDR3 sequences, around 32% seen once. The CDR3 extends over 15 amino acids. CDR1 SEHNR and CDR2 FQNEAQ come from the germline V gene (reference sequence). Between the trimmed V and J ends, which lost 1 base and 6 bases, there was a span of 13 bases. Of note for this clonotype: No antigen is known for it.

Sequenced here: CD8+ T cells from cultured PBMCs, sampled from culture after CMV antigen stimulation. This chain uses TRBV7-9 with TRBJ2-1; D tentatively reads TRBD1 or TRBD2 (5 bases each). This TCR was recovered from a human donor in good health (CMV status not recorded). Some clones in this sample may be carry-over from other donors' samples. The CDR3: CASSLGSGRLNEQFF. The CDR3 bases are TGTGCCAGCAGCTTAGGATCGGGACGCCTCAATGAGCAGTTCTTC.